The clone carrying this T cell receptor (beta chain) was observed a single time. The target antigen is unknown. In germline, CDR1 is SGHVS, CDR2 FNYEAQ. V gave up 6 bases and J gave up 5 bases, with 8 bases separating them. The CDR3 is 11 amino acids. Produced via immunoSEQ multiplex PCR; TCRdb's table is partial and in-frame only. The sample carries around 200,000 clones, approximately 91% recorded once. The data originate from a study of T cell responses to AZD1222 COVID-19 vaccine. Whole-study context: Second-dose timings of about 4 or about 12 weeks were pooled.

General study points: Just a handful of AZD1222 recipients were seropositive at baseline.

This sequence joins TRBV7-6 and TRBJ2-7; D not certain. The sequencing here drew on peripheral blood, taken on day 0 of AZD1222 vaccination. The clonotype originates from an adult in good health. CDR3 loop: CASSQGHEQYF. In DNA, the CDR3 is TGTGCCAGCAGTCAAGGGCACGAGCAGTACTTC. The complete variable domain, with remaining parts taken from reference TRBV7-6 and TRBJ2-7, reads GAGVSQSPRYKVTKRGQDVALRCDPISGHVSLYWYRQALGQGPEFLTYFNYEAQQDKSGLPNDRFSAERPEGSISTLTIQRTEQRDSAMYRCASSQGHEQYFGPGTRLTVT.